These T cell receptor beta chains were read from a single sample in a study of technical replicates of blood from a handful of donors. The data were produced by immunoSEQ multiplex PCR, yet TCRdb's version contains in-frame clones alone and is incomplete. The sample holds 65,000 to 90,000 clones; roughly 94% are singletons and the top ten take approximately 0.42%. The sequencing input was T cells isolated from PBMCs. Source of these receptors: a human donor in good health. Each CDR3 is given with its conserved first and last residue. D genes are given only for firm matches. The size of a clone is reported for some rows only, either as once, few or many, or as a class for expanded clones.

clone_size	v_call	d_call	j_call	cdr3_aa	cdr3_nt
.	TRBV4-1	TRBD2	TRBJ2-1	CASSQEGVAGGIYNEQFF	TGCGCCAGCAGCCAAGAAGGTGTAGCGGGAGGAATATATAATGAGCAGTTCTTC
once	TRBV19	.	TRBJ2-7	CASSIGLAYYEQYF	TGTGCCAGTAGTATAGGCCTCGCGTACTACGAGCAGTACTTC
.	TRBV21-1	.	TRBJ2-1	CASSSGLAWHEQFF	TGTGCCAGCAGCAGTGGACTAGCTTGGCATGAGCAGTTCTTC
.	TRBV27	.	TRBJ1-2	CASSFTGNYGYTF	TGTGCCAGCAGTTTCACGGGTAACTATGGCTACACCTTC
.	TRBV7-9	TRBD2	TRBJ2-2	CASSFSPLAGVRELFF	TGTGCCAGCAGCTTTAGTCCACTAGCGGGAGTCAGGGAGCTGTTTTTT
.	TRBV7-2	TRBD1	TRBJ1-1	CASTRGDRVIEAFF	TGTGCCAGCACGCGAGGGGACAGGGTGATTGAAGCTTTCTTT
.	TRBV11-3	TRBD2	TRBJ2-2	CASSSGLAGSTGELFF	TGTGCCAGCAGCTCCGGACTAGCGGGCAGCACCGGGGAGCTGTTTTTT
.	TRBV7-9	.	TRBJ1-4	CASSLVPDSNEKLFF	TGTGCCAGCAGCTTAGTCCCGGACAGTAATGAAAAACTGTTTTTT
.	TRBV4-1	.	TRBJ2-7	CASSQDSQIYEQYF	TGCGCCAGCAGCCAAGATTCCCAGATCTACGAGCAGTACTTC
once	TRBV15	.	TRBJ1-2	CATSRARGFYGYTF	TGTGCCACCAGCAGAGCTCGAGGGTTCTATGGCTACACCTTC
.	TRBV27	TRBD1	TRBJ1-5	CASSEDRAKLSNQPQHF	TGTGCCAGCAGTGAGGACAGGGCTAAGTTAAGCAATCAGCCCCAGCATTTT
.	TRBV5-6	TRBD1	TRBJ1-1	CASSPLDRPTTEAFF	TGTGCCAGCAGCCCGTTGGACAGGCCTACAACTGAAGCTTTCTTT
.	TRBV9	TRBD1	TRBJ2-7	CASSPRTGAPEQYF	TGTGCCAGCAGCCCAAGGACAGGGGCCCCGGAGCAGTACTTC
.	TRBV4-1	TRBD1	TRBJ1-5	CASSQVGRVGGGNQPQHF	TGCGCCAGCAGCCAAGTGGGAAGAGTAGGGGGCGGCAATCAGCCCCAGCATTTT
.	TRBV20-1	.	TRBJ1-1	CSGEENTEAFF	TGCAGTGGAGAAGAAAACACTGAAGCTTTCTTT
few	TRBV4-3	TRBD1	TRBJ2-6	CASSQEGTGTGANVLTF	TGCGCCAGCAGCCAAGAAGGGACAGGCACTGGGGCCAACGTCCTGACTTTC
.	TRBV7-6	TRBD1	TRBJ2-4	CASSQTGGRDIQYF	TGTGCCAGCAGCCAAACAGGGGGCAGGGACATTCAGTACTTC
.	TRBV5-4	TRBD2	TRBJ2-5	CASSSGLRETQYF	TGTGCCAGCAGCTCGGGACTACGAGAGACCCAGTACTTC
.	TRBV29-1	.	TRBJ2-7	CSVEDTGTYEQYF	TGCAGCGTTGAAGACACAGGGACCTACGAGCAGTACTTC
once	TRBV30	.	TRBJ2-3	CAWSSRIDTQYF	TGTGCCTGGAGTTCGCGAATAGATACGCAGTATTTT
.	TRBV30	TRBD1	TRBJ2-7	CAYRDSVAYEQYF	TGTGCCTACCGGGACAGCGTAGCCTACGAGCAGTACTTC
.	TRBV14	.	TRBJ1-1	CASSYNAVAFF	TGTGCCAGCAGCTATAACGCAGTAGCTTTCTTT
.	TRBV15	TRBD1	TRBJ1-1	CATSRGLGQGLAEAFF	TGTGCCACCAGCAGGGGCCTGGGACAGGGGCTTGCTGAAGCTTTCTTT
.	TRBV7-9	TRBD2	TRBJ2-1	CASSYGLAGAPKNYNEQFF	TGTGCCAGCAGCTATGGTCTAGCGGGAGCTCCTAAGAACTACAATGAGCAGTTCTTC
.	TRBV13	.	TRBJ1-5	CASSFPNQPQHF	TGTGCCAGCAGCTTCCCGAATCAGCCCCAGCATTTT
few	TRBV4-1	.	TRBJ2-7	CASSQGLANNEQYF	TGCGCCAGCAGCCAAGGTCTAGCGAATAACGAGCAGTACTTC
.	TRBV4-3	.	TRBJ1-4	CASSAAGKEIEKLFF	TGCGCCAGCAGCGCAGCGGGCAAGGAAATCGAAAAACTGTTTTTT
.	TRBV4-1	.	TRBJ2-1	CATSFNLYNEQFF	TGCGCCACCTCGTTTAATCTCTACAATGAGCAGTTCTTC
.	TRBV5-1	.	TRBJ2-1	CASSSLAYNEQFF	TGCGCCAGCAGCTCCCTTGCCTACAATGAGCAGTTCTTC
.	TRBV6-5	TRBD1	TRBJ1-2	CASSYLQGAQGTF	TGTGCCAGCAGTTACCTACAGGGGGCGCAGGGGACCTTC
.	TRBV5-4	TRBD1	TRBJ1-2	CATSGGESGYTF	TGTGCCACCTCAGGGGGCGAATCTGGCTACACCTTC
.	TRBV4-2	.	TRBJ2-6	CASSQGGTSGANVLTF	TGTGCCAGCAGCCAAGGCGGGACCTCTGGGGCCAACGTCCTGACTTTC
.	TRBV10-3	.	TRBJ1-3	CAISRTASGNTIYF	TGTGCCATCAGCCGGACAGCCTCTGGAAACACCATATATTTT
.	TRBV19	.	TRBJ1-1	CATRLGNTEAFF	TGTGCCACCAGACTCGGGAACACTGAAGCTTTCTTT
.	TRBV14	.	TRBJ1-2	CASSQDRNYGYTF	TGTGCCAGCAGCCAAGACCGTAACTATGGCTACACCTTC
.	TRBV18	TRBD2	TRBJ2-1	CASSPRTSGYNEQFF	TGTGCCAGCTCACCACGGACTAGCGGTTACAATGAGCAGTTCTTC
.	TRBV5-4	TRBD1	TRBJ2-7	CASSETGITYEQYF	TGTGCCAGCAGCGAGACAGGGATCACCTACGAGCAGTACTTC
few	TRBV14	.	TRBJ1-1	CASSIQESTEAFF	TGTGCCAGCAGCATACAGGAGAGCACTGAAGCTTTCTTT
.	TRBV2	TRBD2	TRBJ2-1	CASRGLVPHEQFF	TGTGCCAGCAGAGGACTAGTCCCCCATGAGCAGTTCTTC
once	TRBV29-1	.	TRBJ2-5	CSVEESRETQYF	TGCAGCGTTGAGGAGAGTAGGGAGACCCAGTACTTC
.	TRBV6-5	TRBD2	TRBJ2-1	CASRRTSGVNEQFF	TGTGCCAGCAGGCGGACTAGCGGGGTCAATGAGCAGTTCTTC
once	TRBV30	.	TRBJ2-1	CAWKMMAREQFF	TGTGCCTGGAAAATGATGGCGAGGGAGCAGTTCTTC
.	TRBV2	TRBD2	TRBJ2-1	CASQREGVEQFF	TGTGCCAGCCAGCGGGAGGGGGTTGAGCAGTTCTTC
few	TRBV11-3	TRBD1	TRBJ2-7	CASSTGTGNEQYF	TGTGCCAGCAGCACCGGGACAGGGAACGAGCAGTACTTC
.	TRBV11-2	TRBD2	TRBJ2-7	CASSLDGGALEQYF	TGTGCCAGCAGCTTAGACGGGGGGGCCCTCGAGCAGTACTTC
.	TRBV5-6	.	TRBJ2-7	CASSLGRNSYEQYF	TGTGCCAGCAGCTTGGGCAGGAACTCCTACGAGCAGTACTTC
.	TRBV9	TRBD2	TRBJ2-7	CASSPSPGLGYEQYF	TGTGCCAGCAGCCCCTCCCCCGGACTAGGCTACGAGCAGTACTTC
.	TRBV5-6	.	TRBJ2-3	CASSLEAIAPDTQYF	TGTGCCAGCAGCTTGGAGGCGATAGCCCCAGATACGCAGTATTTT